This TCR beta chain was found in a study of blood T cell repertoires in COVID-19. Study context: Material from acute and convalescent COVID-19 was sourced from the United States, Italy and Spain.

Participants spanned ages roughly 18 to 90 years and resided in roughly 22 US areas. Trimming took off 9 bases at V and 13 bases at J, with 28 bases between the two ends. Per germline, CDR1 MNHEY and CDR2 SMNVEV (reference sequence). The CDR3 runs 16 residues. The assay was immunoSEQ multiplex PCR, and TCRdb's table has in-frame clones only and misses some. The sample comprises a few hundred thousand clones, over 80% of which are singletons, and 1% to 1.5% rests with the top ten. V and J are TRBV27 and TRBJ1-6; D is perhaps TRBD1 (6 bases). This sequence was found in a human donor in a cohort exposed to, infected with or recovered from COVID-19 (not recorded which). The donor label of this sample is uncertain. Sample: PBMCs or T cells enriched from blood (not recorded which). The DNA of the CDR3 is TGTGCCAGTAGGTCTAGAGGCGGACAGTTTCAAGCTCCCCTCCACTTT. The encoded protein is CASRSRGGQFQAPLHF.